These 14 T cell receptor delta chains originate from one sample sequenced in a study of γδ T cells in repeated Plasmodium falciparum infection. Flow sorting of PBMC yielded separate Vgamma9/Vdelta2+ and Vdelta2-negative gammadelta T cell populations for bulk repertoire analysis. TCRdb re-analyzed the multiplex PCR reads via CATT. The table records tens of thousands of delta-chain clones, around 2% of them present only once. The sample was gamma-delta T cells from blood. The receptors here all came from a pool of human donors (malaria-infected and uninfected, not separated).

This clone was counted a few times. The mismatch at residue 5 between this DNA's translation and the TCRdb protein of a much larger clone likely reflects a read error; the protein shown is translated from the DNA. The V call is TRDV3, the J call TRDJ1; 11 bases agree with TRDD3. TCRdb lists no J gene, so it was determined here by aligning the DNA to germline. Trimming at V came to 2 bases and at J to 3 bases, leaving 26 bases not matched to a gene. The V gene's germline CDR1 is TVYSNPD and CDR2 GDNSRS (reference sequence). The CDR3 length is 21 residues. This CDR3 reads CAFESWPSAYSGGYVSDKLIF. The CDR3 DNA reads TGTGCCTTTGAGTCTTGGCCTTCCGCCTATAGTGGGGGATACGTCTCCGATAAACTCATCTTT.

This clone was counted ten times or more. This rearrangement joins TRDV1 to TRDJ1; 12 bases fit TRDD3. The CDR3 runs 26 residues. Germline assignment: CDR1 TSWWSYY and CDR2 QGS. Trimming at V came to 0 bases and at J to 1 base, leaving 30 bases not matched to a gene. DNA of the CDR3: TGTGCTCTTGGGGAACTCCATACCTTCCTACAGACCCCGTACTGGGGGATACAGTCTTGCACCGATAAACTCATCTTT. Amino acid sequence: CALGELHTFLQTPYWGIQSCTDKLIF.

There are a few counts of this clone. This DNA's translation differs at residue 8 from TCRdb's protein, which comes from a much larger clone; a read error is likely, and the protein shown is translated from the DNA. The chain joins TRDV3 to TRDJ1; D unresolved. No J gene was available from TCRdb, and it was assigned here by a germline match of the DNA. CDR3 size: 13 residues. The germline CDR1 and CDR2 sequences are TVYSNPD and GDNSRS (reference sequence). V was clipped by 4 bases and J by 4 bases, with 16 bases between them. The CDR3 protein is CASAGLEFDKLIF. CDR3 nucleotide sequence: TGTGCCTCCGCCGGTCTTGAGTTCGATAAACTCATCTTT.

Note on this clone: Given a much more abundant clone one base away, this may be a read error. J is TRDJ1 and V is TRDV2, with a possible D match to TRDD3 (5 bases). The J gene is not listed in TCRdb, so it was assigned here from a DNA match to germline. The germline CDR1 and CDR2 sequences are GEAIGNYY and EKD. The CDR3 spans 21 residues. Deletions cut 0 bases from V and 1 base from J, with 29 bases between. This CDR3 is CACDTVSTDPGAMGFTDKLIF. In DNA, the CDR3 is TGTGCCTGTGACACCGTTTCTACGGATCCGGGGGCTATGGGATTCACCGATAAACTCATCTTT.

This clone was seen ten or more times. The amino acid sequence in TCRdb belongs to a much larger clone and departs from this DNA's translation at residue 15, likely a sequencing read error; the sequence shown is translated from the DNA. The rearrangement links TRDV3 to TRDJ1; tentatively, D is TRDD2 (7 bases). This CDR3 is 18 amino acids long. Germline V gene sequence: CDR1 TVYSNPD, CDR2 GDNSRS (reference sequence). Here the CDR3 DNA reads TGTGCCTTGAATTTTCCTACGTGGTGGGGGGCGTACACCGATAGACTCATCTTT. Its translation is CALNFPTWWGAYTDRLIF.

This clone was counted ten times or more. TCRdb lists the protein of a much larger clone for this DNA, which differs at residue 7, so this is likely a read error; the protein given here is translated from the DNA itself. As DNA, the CDR3 is TGTGCCTGTGACCCGGTACGGGGGGATACAAGAGAGACCGATAAACTCATCTTT. Amino acid sequence: CACDPVRGDTRETDKLIF. The rearrangement joins TRDV2 to TRDJ1; 9 nucleotides agree with TRDD3. The CDR3 has 18 amino acids. Unmatched junction bases numbered 15, after V lost 3 bases and J lost 2 bases. Germline V CDR1 and CDR2: GEAIGNYY, EKD.

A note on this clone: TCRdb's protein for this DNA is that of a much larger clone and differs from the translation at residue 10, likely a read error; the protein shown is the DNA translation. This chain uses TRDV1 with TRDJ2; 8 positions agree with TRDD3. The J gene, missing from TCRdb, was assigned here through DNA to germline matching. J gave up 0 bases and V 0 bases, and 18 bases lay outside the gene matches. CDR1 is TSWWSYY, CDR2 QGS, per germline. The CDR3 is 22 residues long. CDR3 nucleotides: TGTGCTCTTGGGGAACTAGGTTCTTCCCACGTGGGATACGCGCCTTTGACAGCACAACTCTTCTTT. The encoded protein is CALGELGSSHVGYAPLTAQLFF.

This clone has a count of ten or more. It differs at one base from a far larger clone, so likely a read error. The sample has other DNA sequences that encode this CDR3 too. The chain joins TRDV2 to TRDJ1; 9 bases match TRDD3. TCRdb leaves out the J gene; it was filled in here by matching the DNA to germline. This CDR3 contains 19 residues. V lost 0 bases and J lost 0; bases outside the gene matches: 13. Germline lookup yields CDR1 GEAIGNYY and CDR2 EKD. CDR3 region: CACDTLSPTGGRYTDKLIF. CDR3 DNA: TGTGCCTGTGACACCTTGAGCCCCACTGGGGGACGGTACACCGATAAACTCATCTTT.

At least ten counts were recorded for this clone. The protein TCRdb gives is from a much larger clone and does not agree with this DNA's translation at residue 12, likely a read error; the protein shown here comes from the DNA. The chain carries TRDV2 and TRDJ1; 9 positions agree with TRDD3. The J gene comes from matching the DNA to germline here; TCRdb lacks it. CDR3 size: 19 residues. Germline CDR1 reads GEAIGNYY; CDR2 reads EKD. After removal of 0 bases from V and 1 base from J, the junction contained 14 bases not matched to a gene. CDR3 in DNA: TGTGCCTGTGACACCTTCCCGGCTCTGGGGGATTCTTTCACCGATAAACTCATCTTT. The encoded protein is CACDTFPALGDSFTDKLIF.

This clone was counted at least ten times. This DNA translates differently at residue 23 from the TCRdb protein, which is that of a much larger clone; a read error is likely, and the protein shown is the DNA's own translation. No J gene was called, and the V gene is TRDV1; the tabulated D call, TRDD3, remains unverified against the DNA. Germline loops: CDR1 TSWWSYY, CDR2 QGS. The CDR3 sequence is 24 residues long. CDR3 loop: CALGKFLLLPWGTKIPRYTDKLTF. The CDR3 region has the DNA TGTGCCCTGGGCAAATTCCTACTTCTCCCCTGGGGGACAAAAATCCCGAGGTACACCGATAAACTCACCTTT.

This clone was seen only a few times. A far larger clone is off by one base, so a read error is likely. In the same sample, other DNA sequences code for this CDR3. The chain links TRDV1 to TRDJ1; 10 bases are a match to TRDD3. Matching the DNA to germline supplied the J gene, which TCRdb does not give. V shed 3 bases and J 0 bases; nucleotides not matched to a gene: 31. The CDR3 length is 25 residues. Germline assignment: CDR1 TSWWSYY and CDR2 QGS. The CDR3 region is CALGEEVGVIVLGGIRSLNTDKLIF. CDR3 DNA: TGTGCTCTTGGGGAGGAAGTGGGAGTGATCGTCCTAGGGGGGATACGATCCCTGAACACCGATAAACTCATCTTT.

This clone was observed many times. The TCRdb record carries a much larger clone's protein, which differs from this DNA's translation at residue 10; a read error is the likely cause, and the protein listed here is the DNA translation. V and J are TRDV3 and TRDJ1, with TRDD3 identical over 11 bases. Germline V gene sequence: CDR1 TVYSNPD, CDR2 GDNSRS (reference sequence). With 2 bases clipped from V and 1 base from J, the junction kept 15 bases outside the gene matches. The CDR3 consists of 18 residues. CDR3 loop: CAFGFYWGICLTTDKLIF. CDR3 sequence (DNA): TGTGCCTTTGGGTTCTACTGGGGGATATGCCTCACCACCGATAAACTCATCTTT.

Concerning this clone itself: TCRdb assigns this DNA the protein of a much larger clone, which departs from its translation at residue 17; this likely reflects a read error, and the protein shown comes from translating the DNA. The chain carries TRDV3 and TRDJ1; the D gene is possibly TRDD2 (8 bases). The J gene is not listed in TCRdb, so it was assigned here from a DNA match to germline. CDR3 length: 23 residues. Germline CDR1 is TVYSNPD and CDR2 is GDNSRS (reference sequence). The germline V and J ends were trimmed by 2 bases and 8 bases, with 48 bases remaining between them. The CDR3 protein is CAFLTPGLTNFLLSTGATSKLIF. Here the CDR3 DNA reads TGTGCCTTTCTTACCCCCGGGCTGACCAACTTCCTACTGAGTACTGGGGCGACCTCCAAACTCATCTTT.

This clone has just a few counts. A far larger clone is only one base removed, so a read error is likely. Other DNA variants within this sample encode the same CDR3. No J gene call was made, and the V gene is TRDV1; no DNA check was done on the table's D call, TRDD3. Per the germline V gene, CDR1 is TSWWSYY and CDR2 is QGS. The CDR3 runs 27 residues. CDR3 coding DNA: TGTGCTCTTGGGGAACCGTCATACTACGTCCTATTTGATGGGTACTGGGGGATACGCGTTAGGACCGATAAGCTCATCTTT. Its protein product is CALGEPSYYVLFDGYWGIRVRTDKLIF.